The source of this T cell receptor beta chain is a study of cytomegalovirus exposure and HLA in healthy donors. Study conclusions and caveats: Later on, an analysis showed TCR association rates differing by HLA locus, with DRB1 the most and HLA-C the fewest. One later analysis reportedly identified an Asian-associated ancestry cluster that showed fewer N-insertions than the approximately 670-donor mean.

Germline lookup yields CDR1 SGDLS and CDR2 YYNGEE. The germline V and J ends were trimmed by 0 bases and 2 bases, with 8 bases remaining between them. The CDR3 extends over 15 amino acids. Comments on this clone: Its antigen remains unknown.

PCR amplification relied on 60 Vbeta primers (plus 13 Jbeta primers). Profiled with immunoSEQ multiplex PCR; TCRdb holds only in-frame clones, not every one. The table records around 100,000 clones, approximately 83% of them present only once. Healthy bone marrow donors supplied every sample. This chain connects TRBV9 to TRBJ2-2; possible D gene TRBD2, 5 bases. The receptor was isolated from a female donor in good health and CMV-seropositive. The sample comprised PBMCs. The DNA for the CDR3 is TGTGCCAGCAGCGTAGAAGCGGCAAACACCGGGGAGCTGTTTTTT. Amino acid sequence: CASSVEAANTGELFF.